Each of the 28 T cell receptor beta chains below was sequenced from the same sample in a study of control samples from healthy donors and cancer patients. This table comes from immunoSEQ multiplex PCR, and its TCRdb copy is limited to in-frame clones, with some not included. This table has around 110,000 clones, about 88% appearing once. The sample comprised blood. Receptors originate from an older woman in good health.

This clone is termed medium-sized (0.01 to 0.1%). DNA for the CDR3: TGTGCCAGCAGCCCCAGCGGGGGGGCCTACAATGAGCAGTTCTTC. As protein: CASSPSGGAYNEQFF. The chain is built from TRBV6-2 or TRBV6-3 and TRBJ2-1; 10 bases are shared with TRBD2. Trimming cost V 6 bases and J 2 bases; bases outside gene matches: 4. CDR1 is MNHEY, CDR2 SVGEGT, per germline. This CDR3 region has 15 residues.

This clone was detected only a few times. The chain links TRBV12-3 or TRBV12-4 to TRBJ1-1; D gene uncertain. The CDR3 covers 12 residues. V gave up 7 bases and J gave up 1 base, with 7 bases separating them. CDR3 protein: CASTPENTEAFF. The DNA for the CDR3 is TGTGCCAGCACTCCGGAGAACACTGAAGCTTTCTTT.

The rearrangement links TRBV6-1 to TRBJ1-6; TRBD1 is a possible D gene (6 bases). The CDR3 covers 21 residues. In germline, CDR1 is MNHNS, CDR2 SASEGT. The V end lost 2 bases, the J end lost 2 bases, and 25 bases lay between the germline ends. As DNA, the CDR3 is TGTGCCAGCAGTGAATCCCTACGGGACACGGGGGCTAGCGCCTATAATTCACCCCTCCACTTT. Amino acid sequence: CASSESLRDTGASAYNSPLHF.

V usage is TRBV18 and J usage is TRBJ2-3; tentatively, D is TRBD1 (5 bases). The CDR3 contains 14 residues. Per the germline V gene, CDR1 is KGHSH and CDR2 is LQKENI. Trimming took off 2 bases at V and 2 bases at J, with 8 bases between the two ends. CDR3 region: CASSPAGNTDTQYF. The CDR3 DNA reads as TGTGCCAGCTCACCAGCAGGGAACACAGATACGCAGTATTTT. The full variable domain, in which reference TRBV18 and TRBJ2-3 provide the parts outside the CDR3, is NAGVMQNPRHLVRRRGQEARLRCSPMKGHSHVYWYRQLPEEGLKFMVYLQKENIIDESGMPKERFSAEFPKEGPSILRIQQVVRGDSAAYFCASSPAGNTDTQYFGPGTRLTVL.

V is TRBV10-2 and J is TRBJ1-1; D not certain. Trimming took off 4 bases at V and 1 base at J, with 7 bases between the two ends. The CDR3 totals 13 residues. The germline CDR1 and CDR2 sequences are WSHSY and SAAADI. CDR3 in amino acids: CASSAARNTEAFF. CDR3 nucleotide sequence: TGCGCCAGCAGTGCGGCGAGGAACACTGAAGCTTTCTTT.

The CDR3 sequence: CASSWSGANVLTF. CDR3 bases: TGTGCCAGCAGCTGGTCTGGGGCCAACGTCCTGACTTTC. The genes are TRBV7-2 and TRBJ2-6; D remains ambiguous. The V gene lost 4 bases and the J gene lost 1 base, with 2 bases spanning the gap. This CDR3 is 13 amino acids long. The germline V gene encodes CDR1 SGHTA and CDR2 FQGNSA.

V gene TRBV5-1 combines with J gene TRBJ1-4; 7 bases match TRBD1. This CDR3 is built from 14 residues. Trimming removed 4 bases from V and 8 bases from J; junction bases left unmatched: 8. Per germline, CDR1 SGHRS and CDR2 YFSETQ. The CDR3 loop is CASSLDRVEEKLFF. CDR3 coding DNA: TGCGCCAGCAGCCTCGACAGGGTGGAGGAAAAACTGTTTTTT.

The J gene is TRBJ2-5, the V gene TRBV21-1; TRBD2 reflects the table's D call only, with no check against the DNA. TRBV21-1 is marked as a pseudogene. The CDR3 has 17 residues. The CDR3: CASSKSGSGGCQETQYF. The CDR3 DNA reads TGTGCCAGCAGCAAATCTGGTAGCGGGGGGTGCCAAGAGACCCAGTACTTC.

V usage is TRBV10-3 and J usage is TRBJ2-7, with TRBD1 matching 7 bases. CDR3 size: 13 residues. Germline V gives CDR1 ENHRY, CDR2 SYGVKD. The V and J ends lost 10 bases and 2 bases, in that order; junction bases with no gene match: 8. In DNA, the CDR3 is TGTGCCAGCGCGACAGGGTCGGCCTACGAGCAGTACTTC. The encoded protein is CASATGSAYEQYF.

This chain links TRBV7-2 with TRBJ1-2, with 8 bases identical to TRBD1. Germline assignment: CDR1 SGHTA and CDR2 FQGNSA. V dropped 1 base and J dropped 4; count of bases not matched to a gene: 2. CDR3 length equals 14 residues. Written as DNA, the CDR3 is TGTGCCAGCAGCTTAGGACAGGGGCCCTATGGCTACACCTTC. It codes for CASSLGQGPYGYTF.

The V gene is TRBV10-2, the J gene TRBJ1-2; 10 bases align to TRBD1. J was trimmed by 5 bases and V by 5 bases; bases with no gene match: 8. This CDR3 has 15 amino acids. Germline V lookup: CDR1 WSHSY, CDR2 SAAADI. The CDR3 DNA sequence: TGCGCCAGCAGTCAGGACCGGGACAGGGGATATGGCTACACCTTC. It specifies CASSQDRDRGYGYTF.

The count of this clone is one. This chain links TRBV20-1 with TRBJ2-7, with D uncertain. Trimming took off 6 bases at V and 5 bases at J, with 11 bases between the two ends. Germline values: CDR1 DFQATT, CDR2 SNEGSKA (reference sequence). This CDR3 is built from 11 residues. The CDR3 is CSAPLVDEQYF. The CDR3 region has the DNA TGCAGTGCCCCTTTAGTCGACGAGCAGTACTTC.

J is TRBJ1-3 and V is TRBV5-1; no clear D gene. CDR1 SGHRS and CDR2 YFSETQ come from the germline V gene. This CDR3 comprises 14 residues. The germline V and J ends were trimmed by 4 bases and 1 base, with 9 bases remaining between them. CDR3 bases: TGCGCCAGCAGCCCCAGTGGGTCTGGAAACACCATATATTTT. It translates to CASSPSGSGNTIYF.

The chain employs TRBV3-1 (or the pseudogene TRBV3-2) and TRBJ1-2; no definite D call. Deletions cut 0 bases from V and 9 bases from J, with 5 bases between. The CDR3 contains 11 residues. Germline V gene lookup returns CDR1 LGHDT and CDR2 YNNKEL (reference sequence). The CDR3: CASSQEVRYTF. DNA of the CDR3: TGTGCCAGCAGCCAAGAGGTACGCTACACCTTC.

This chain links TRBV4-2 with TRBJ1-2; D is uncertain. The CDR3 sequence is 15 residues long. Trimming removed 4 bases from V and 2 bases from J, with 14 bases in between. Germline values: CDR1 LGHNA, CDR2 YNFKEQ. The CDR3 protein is CASSPRRHTNYGYTF. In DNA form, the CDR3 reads TGTGCCAGCAGCCCCCGCCGCCACACGAACTATGGCTACACCTTC.

CDR3 sequence (DNA): TGTGCCAGTAGCTCGACAGGGGGGGCAGCTAACTATGGCTACACCTTC. Translated: CASSSTGGAANYGYTF. J is TRBJ1-2 and V is TRBV19, with 9 bases identical to TRBD1. The CDR3 is 16 residues long. The V gene end was trimmed by 6 bases and the J gene end by 0 bases; junction bases not matched to a gene: 8. CDR1 is LNHDA, CDR2 SQIVND, per germline (reference sequence).

CDR3 nucleotides: TGCGCCAGCAGCACGGGACATGGGGCTCCTGAAGCTTTCTTT. Translating it yields CASSTGHGAPEAFF. V and J are TRBV5-1 and TRBJ1-1; D might be TRBD1 (6 bases). The CDR3 consists of 14 residues. Looked up from germline, CDR1 is SGHRS and CDR2 is YFSETQ. Trimming left V 4 bases short and J 6 bases short, with 16 bases between.

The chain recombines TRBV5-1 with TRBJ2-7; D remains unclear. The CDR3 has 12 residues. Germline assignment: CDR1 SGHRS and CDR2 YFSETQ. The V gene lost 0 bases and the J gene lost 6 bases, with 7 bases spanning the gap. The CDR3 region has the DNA TGCGCCAGCAGCTTGGTGGACGCCGAGCAGTACTTC. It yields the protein CASSLVDAEQYF.

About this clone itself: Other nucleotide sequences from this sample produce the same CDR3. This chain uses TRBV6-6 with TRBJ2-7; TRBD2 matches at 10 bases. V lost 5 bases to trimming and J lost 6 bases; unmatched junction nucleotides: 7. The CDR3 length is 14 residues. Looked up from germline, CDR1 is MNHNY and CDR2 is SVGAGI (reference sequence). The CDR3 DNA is TGTGCCAGCAGTGGGGCAGCGGGGGGGCTCGAGCAGTACTTC. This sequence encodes CASSGAAGGLEQYF.

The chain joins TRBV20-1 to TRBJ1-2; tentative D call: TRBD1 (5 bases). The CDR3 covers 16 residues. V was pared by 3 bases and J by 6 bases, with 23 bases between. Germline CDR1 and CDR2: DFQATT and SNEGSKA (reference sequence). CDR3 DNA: TGCAGTGCTAGTACTCCGGGGCCTAGAGTTGGAGATGGCTACACCTTC. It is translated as CSASTPGPRVGDGYTF.

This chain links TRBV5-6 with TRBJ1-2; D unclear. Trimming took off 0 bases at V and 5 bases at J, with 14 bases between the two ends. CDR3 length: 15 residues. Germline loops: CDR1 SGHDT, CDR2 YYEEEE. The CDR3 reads CASSLAYTGLYGYTF. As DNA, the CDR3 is TGTGCCAGCAGCTTGGCTTACACCGGACTTTATGGCTACACCTTC.

The CDR3 spells CASSQWTGEDTEAFF. The DNA of the CDR3 is TGCGCCAGCAGCCAATGGACAGGGGAGGACACTGAAGCTTTCTTT. The chain has TRBV4-1 and TRBJ1-1; 9 nucleotides match TRBD1. The ends lost 2 bases at V and 3 bases at J; junction bases unmatched: 4. Looked up from germline, CDR1 is MGHRA and CDR2 is YSYEKL. This CDR3 has 15 residues.

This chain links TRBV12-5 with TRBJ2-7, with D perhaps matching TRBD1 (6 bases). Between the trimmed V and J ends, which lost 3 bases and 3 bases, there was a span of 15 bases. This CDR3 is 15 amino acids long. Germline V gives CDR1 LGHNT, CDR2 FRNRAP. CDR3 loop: CASGFEVRGGYEQYF. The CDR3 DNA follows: TGTGCTAGTGGTTTCGAGGTCAGGGGTGGCTACGAGCAGTACTTC.

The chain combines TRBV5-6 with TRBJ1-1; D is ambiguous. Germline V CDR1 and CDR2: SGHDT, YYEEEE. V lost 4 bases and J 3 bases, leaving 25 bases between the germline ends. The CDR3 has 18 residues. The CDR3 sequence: CASSDEPGWGTRHTEAFF. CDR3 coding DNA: TGTGCCAGCAGCGACGAACCGGGGTGGGGAACAAGGCACACTGAAGCTTTCTTT. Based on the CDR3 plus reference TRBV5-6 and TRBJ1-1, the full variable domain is DAGVTQSPTHLIKTRGQQVTLRCSPKSGHDTVSWYQQALGQGPQFIFQYYEEEERQRGNFPDRFSGHQFPNYSSELNVNALLLGDSALYLCASSDEPGWGTRHTEAFFGQGTRLTVV.

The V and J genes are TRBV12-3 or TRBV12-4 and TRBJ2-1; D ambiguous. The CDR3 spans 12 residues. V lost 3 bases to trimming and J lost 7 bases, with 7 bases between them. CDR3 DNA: TGTGCCAGCAGTTTGTGGATGAATGAGCAGTTCTTC. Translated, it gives CASSLWMNEQFF.

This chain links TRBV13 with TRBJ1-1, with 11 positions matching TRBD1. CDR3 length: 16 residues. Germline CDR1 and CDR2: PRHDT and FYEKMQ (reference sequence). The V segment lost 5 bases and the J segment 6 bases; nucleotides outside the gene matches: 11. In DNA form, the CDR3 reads TGTGCCAGCAGCGACACCGGGACAGGGGGTCGGGCTGAAGCTTTCTTT. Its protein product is CASSDTGTGGRAEAFF.

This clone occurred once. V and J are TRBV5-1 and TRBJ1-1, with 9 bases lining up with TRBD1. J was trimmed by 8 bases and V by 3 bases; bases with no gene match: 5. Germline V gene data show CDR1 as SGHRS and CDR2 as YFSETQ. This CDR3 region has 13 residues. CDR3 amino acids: CASSSRQGGEAFF. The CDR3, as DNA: TGCGCCAGCAGCTCCCGACAGGGGGGAGAAGCTTTCTTT.

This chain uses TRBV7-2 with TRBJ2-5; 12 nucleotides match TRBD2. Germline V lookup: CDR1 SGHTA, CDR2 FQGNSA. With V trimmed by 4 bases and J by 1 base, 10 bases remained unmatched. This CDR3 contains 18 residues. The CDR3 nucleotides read TGTGCCAGCAGCTCACGACCCGGGACTAGCGGGTTCCAAGAGACCCAGTACTTC. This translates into CASSSRPGTSGFQETQYF.